The clone carrying this TCR beta chain was counted between two and nine times. The sample holds other DNA sequences that translate to the same CDR3. The source of the sample is a study of blood T cell repertoires in COVID-19. Study context: T cells, B-cell-depleted T cells, or PBMCs supplied cDNA or gDNA.

Cohort 3 recovery required two negative PCRs, clearance, or symptom resolution. The repertoire was sequenced with immunoSEQ multiplex PCR; TCRdb's copy has only in-frame clones and lacks some. The table records about 480,000 clones, more than 75% of them present only once. The CDR3 runs 14 residues. Trimming pared 0 bases from V and 2 bases from J, leaving 5 bases between. The germline gives CDR1 SEHNR, CDR2 FQNEAQ (reference sequence). The chain uses TRBV7-9 and TRBJ1-5; D unclear. This clonotype was sampled from a woman in her 40s who had recovered from COVID-19. Material: PBMCs or T cells enriched from blood (not recorded which). CDR3 in DNA: TGTGCCAGCAGCTTAGCCAGCGGCAATCAGCCCCAGCATTTT. Its protein product is CASSLASGNQPQHF.